Sequencing of this TCR beta chain was carried out in a study of blood T cell repertoires in COVID-19. Study-wide context: COVID-19 samples from acute and convalescent phases originated in the United States, Italy and Spain. T cells, B-cell-depleted T cells, or PBMCs supplied cDNA or gDNA.

Germline V gene sequence: CDR1 MDHEN, CDR2 SYDVKM. This CDR3 comprises 15 residues. The V gene lost 5 bases and the J gene lost 0 bases, with 10 bases spanning the gap. Seattle patients were enrolled during active infection and followed longitudinally. Sequencing used immunoSEQ multiplex PCR; TCRdb keeps in-frame clones, though not all of them. There are fewer than 80,000 clones in the sample; 65% to 90% occur only once, and less than 7.5% lies in the top ten. The TCR comes from a man of 80 years or more with COVID-19, enrolled during active disease. The sequenced sample was peripheral blood. The genes are TRBV28 and TRBJ1-4; maybe TRBD1 (5 bases). Written as DNA, the CDR3 is TGTGCCAGCAGTGGGGCAGGCACAACTAATGAAAAACTGTTTTTT. It translates to CASSGAGTTNEKLFF.